Sequencing of this TCR beta chain was carried out in a study of blood T cell repertoires in COVID-19. V was clipped by 1 base and J by 2 bases; unmatched bases: 7. The germline gives CDR1 LGHNA, CDR2 YNFKEQ. The CDR3 spans 16 residues. Sequenced by immunoSEQ multiplex PCR; TCRdb stores in-frame clones only, minus some. The sample contains 100,000 or so clones, less than 90% of which appear only once. The sequence derives from a man in his forties or fifties with acute or convalescent COVID-19. This chain connects TRBV4-2 to TRBJ2-5, with 7 bases lining up with TRBD2. Source material: peripheral blood. CDR3: CASSQVISGPQETQYF. The CDR3 coding sequence is TGTGCCAGCAGCCAAGTTATTAGCGGGCCGCAAGAGACCCAGTACTTC.